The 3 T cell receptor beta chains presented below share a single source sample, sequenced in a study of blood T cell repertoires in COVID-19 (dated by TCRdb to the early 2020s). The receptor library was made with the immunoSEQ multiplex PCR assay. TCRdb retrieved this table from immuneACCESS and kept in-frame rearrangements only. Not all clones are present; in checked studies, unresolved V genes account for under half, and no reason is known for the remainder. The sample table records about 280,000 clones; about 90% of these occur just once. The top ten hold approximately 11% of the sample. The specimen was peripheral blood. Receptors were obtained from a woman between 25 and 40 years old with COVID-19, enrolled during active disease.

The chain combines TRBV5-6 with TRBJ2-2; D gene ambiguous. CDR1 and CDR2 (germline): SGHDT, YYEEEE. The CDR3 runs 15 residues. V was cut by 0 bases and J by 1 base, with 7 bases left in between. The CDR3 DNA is TGTGCCAGCAGCTTGGGACTCGGGAACACCGGGGAGCTGTTTTTT. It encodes CASSLGLGNTGELFF.

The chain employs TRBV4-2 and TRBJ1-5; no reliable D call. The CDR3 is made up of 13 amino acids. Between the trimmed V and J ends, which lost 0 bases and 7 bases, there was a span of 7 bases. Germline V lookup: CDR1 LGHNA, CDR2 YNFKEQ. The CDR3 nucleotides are TGTGCCAGCAGCCAAGACGGAGGACAGCCCCAGCATTTT. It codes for CASSQDGGQPQHF.

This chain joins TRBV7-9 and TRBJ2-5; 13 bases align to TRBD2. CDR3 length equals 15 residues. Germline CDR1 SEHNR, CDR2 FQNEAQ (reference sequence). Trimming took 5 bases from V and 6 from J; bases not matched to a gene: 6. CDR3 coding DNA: TGTGCCAGCAGCCAAGGACTAGCGGGAGCGCAGACCCAGTACTTC. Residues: CASSQGLAGAQTQYF.